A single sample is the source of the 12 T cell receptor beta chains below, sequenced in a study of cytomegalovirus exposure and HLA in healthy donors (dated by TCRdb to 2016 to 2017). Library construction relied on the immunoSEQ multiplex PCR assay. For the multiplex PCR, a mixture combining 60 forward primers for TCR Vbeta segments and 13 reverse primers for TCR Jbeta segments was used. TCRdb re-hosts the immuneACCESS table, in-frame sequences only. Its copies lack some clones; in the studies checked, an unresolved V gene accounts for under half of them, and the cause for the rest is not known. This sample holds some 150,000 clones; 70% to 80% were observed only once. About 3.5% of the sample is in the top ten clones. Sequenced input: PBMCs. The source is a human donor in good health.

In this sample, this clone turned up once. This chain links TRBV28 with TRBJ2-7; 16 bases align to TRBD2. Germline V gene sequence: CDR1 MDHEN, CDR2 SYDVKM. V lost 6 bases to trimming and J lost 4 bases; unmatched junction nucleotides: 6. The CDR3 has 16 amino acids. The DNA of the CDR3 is TGTGCCAGCAGCCCGGGACTAGCGGGAGGGCCGTACGAGCAGTACTTC. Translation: CASSPGLAGGPYEQYF. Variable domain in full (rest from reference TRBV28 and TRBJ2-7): DVKVTQSSRYLVKRTGEKVFLECVQDMDHENMFWYRQDPGLGLRLIYFSYDVKMKEKGDIPEGYSVSREKKERFSLILESASTNQTSMYLCASSPGLAGGPYEQYFGPGTRLTVT.

Written as DNA, the CDR3 is TGTGCCACCAGCAGAGATCTTAGGTATCCGCGGACAGGGAGTTCGGGGAACACTGAAGCTTTCTTT. Translated: CATSRDLRYPRTGSSGNTEAFF. The chain employs TRBV15 and TRBJ1-1; 8 bases map to TRBD1. Germline trimming cut 0 bases from V and 1 base from J; bases unmatched to any gene: 22. Looked up from germline, CDR1 is LNHNV and CDR2 is YYDKDF (reference sequence). The CDR3 sequence is 22 residues long.

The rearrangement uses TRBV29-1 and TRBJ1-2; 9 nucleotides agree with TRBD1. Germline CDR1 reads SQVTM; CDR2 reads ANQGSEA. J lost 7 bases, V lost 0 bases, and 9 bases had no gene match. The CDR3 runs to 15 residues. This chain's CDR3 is CSVEDTGTGNCGYTF. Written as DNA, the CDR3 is TGCAGCGTTGAAGATACCGGGACAGGGAATTGTGGCTACACCTTC.

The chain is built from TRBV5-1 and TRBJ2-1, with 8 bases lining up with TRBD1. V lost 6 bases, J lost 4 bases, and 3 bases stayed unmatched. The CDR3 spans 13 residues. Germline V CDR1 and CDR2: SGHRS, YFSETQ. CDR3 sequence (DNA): TGCGCCAGCAACAGACAGGGGTACAATGAGCAGTTCTTC. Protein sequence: CASNRQGYNEQFF. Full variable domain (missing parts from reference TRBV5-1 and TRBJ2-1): KAGVTQTPRYLIKTRGQQVTLSCSPISGHRSVSWYQQTPGQGLQFLFEYFSETQRNKGNFPGRFSGRQFSNSRSEMNVSTLELGDSALYLCASNRQGYNEQFFGPGTRLTVL.

In DNA form, the CDR3 reads TGTGCCAGCAGGCGACCGGGACTCGACCAAGAGACCCAGTACTTC. It specifies CASRRPGLDQETQYF. The V gene is TRBV6-5, the J gene TRBJ2-5, with D possibly being TRBD2 (6 bases). The CDR3 spans 15 residues. CDR1 and CDR2 from the germline V gene are MNHEY and SVGAGI. Trimming cost V 6 bases and J 0 bases, with 14 bases left between them.

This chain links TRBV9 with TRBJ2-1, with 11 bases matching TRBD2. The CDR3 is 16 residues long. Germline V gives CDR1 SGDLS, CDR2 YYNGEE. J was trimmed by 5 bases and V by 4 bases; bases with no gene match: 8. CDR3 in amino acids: CASSLWGLADNNEQFF. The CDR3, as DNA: TGTGCCAGCAGCCTTTGGGGACTAGCGGACAACAATGAGCAGTTCTTC.

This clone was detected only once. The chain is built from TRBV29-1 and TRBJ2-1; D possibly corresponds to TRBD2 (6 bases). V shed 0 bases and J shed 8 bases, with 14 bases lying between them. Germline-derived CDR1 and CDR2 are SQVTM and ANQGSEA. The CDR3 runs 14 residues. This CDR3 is CSVEDPGDWDEQFF. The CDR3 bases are TGCAGCGTTGAAGACCCGGGAGACTGGGATGAGCAGTTCTTC.

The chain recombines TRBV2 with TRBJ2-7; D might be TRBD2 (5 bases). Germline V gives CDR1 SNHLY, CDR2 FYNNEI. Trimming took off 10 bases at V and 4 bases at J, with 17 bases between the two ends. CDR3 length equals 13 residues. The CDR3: CATSRETAYEQYF. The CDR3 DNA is TGTGCCACCTCACGGGAAACCGCGTACGAGCAGTACTTC.

The CDR3 coding sequence is TGTGCCAGCAGCCGACGGGGGGGACTAGCGGGTGGGGAGGTGCAGTTCTTC. Translated, it gives CASSRRGGLAGGEVQFF. The V gene is TRBV2, the J gene TRBJ2-1; 12 bases fit TRBD2. The CDR3 runs to 17 residues. The V segment lost 6 bases and the J segment 12 bases; nucleotides outside the gene matches: 18. CDR1 SNHLY and CDR2 FYNNEI come from the germline V gene.

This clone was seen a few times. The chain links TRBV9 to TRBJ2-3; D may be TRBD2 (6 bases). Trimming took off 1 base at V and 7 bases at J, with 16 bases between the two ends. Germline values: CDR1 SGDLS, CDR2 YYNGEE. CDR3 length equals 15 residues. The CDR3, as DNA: TGTGCCAGCAGCGTAAATTGGAGGGCCGTTTATACGCAGTATTTT. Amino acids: CASSVNWRAVYTQYF.

CDR3 in amino acids: CASSQPYGSGINYGYTF. CDR3 DNA sequence: TGTGCCAGCAGCCAGCCGTATGGTAGCGGGATTAACTATGGCTACACCTTC. The rearrangement joins TRBV7-9 to TRBJ1-2, with D unresolved. Germline V lookup: CDR1 SEHNR, CDR2 FQNEAQ (reference sequence). V shed 5 bases and J shed 1 base, with 20 bases lying between them. This CDR3 comprises 17 residues.

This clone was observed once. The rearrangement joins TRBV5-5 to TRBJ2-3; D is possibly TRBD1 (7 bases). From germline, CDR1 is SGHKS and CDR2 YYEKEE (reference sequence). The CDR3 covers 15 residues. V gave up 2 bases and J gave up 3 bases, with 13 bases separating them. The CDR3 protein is CASSFRDSGTDTQYF. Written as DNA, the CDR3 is TGTGCCAGCAGCTTCCGGGACAGCGGGACAGATACGCAGTATTTT.